These T cell receptor beta chains were read from a single sample in a study of long-term antiretroviral therapy in people with HIV. The protocol was immunoSEQ multiplex PCR, while the TCRdb copy is restricted to in-frame clones and leaves out a portion. The repertoire holds over 25,000 clones, with 80% to 90% as singletons. The starting material was unsorted PBMCs, obtained 3 years after starting antiretroviral therapy. These receptors all stem from a man aged 35-49 years with HIV. CDR3s include the opening cysteine and the closing phenylalanine or tryptophan. The D gene is left open where the match is weak. The size of a clone is reported for some rows only, either as once, few or many, or as a class for expanded clones.

- TRBJ2-7 TRBV28 few CASNKPPGVGEQYF TGTGCCAGCAATAAACCCCCGGGAGTTGGGGAGCAGTACTTC
TRBD1 TRBJ1-1 TRBV5-1 - CASSLAGTGIGNTEAFF TGCGCCAGCAGCTTGGCCGGGACAGGGATTGGGAACACTGAAGCTTTCTTT
- TRBJ2-5 TRBV7-2 - CASSLLIQETQYF TGTGCCAGCAGCTTACTTATTCAAGAGACCCAGTACTTC
TRBD1 TRBJ2-7 TRBV30 - CAWGDSAYEQYF TGTGCCTGGGGGGACAGCGCCTACGAGCAGTACTTC
- TRBJ2-7 TRBV5-6 - CASSHESRYEQYF TGTGCCAGCAGCCATGAATCTCGCTACGAGCAGTACTTC
- TRBJ2-7 TRBV13 - CASSLRTTGDYEQYF TGTGCCAGCAGCTTAAGGACGACGGGGGACTACGAGCAGTACTTC
TRBD1 TRBJ1-5 TRBV7-8 - CASTPDRDLFSQPQHF TGTGCCAGCACCCCAGACAGGGATCTCTTTTCTCAGCCCCAGCATTTT
TRBD1 TRBJ1-1 TRBV28 - CASSLIPPGQGSETEAFF TGTGCCAGCAGTTTAATCCCCCCGGGACAGGGTTCGGAGACTGAAGCTTTCTTT
TRBD2 TRBJ2-7 TRBV4-1 few CASSQVAGVRYEQYF TGCGCCAGCAGCCAAGTAGCGGGAGTAAGGTACGAGCAGTACTTC
- TRBJ1-3 TRBV15 - CATSTDSGNTIYF TGTGCCACCTCGACAGACTCTGGAAACACCATATATTTT
- TRBJ1-2 TRBV7-2 - CASSLELGGIGYGYTF TGTGCCAGCAGCTTAGAACTTGGGGGGATAGGCTATGGCTACACCTTC
TRBD1 TRBJ2-2 TRBV27 - CAAAQGTVQRNTGELFF TGTGCCGCAGCCCAAGGGACAGTCCAACGAAACACCGGGGAGCTGTTTTTT
- TRBJ2-7 TRBV29-1 - CSVEAAAYEQYF TGCAGCGTTGAGGCAGCAGCCTACGAGCAGTACTTC
- TRBJ1-2 TRBV30 few CAWWRQVLNYGYTF TGTGCCTGGTGGAGACAGGTCCTAAACTATGGCTACACCTTC
- TRBJ2-7 TRBV28 few CASSPSFGQYF TGTGCCAGCAGTCCGTCCTTCGGGCAGTACTTC
- TRBJ2-5 TRBV18 once CASSLSRGTIETQYF TGTGCCAGCTCACTAAGTCGGGGGACGATAGAGACCCAGTACTTC
- TRBJ1-2 TRBV19 few CASTPMNPYGYTF TGTGCCAGTACCCCGATGAATCCCTATGGCTACACCTTC
TRBD1 TRBJ1-4 TRBV7-3 - CARRAGGNEKLFF TGTGCCAGAAGAGCAGGGGGAAATGAAAAACTGTTTTTT
- TRBJ2-7 TRBV30 - CAGQGRTYEQYF TGTGCCGGCCAGGGACGGACCTACGAGCAGTACTTC
- TRBJ1-1 TRBV7-9 - CASSRGLGPEAFF TGTGCCAGCAGCCGGGGTCTAGGACCTGAAGCTTTCTTT
- TRBJ2-7 TRBV7-9 once CASSFDLKAYEQYF TGTGCCAGCAGCTTCGACCTTAAGGCCTACGAGCAGTACTTC
- TRBJ1-1 TRBV4-2 once CASSQEGYSEAFF TGTGCCAGCAGCCAAGAGGGGTACTCTGAAGCTTTCTTT
TRBD1 TRBJ2-7 TRBV18 - CASSPLNPTGHPTEQYF TGTGCCAGCTCACCGTTAAATCCGACAGGGCATCCGACCGAGCAGTACTTC
- TRBJ1-5 TRBV6-1 - CASSEAGASGNQPQHF TGTGCCAGCAGTGAAGCAGGGGCTTCGGGCAATCAGCCCCAGCATTTT
- TRBJ1-2 TRBV19 few CASSIRGIGGYTF TGTGCCAGTAGTATAAGAGGGATTGGAGGCTACACCTTC
TRBD1 TRBJ2-2 TRBV9 - CASSVVAGGDTGELFF TGTGCCAGCAGCGTAGTGGCAGGGGGAGACACCGGGGAGCTGTTTTTT
- TRBJ1-2 TRBV5-1 - CASSLGQGIDGYTF TGCGCCAGCAGCTTGGGCCAGGGAATCGACGGCTACACCTTC
- TRBJ2-5 TRBV5-6 - CASSLVSGTLQETQYF TGTGCCAGCAGCTTGGTTTCCGGGACACTCCAAGAGACCCAGTACTTC
- TRBJ2-2 TRBV2 - CASSGEQGGTGELFF TGTGCCAGCAGTGGGGAACAGGGAGGTACCGGGGAGCTGTTTTTT
- TRBJ2-3 TRBV2 once CASSDDRRDTQYF TGTGCCAGCAGTGACGACAGACGGGATACGCAGTATTTT
TRBD1 TRBJ1-2 TRBV28 - CASSLLARQGEGYTF TGTGCCAGCAGTTTATTGGCAAGACAGGGGGAAGGCTACACCTTC
- TRBJ2-1 TRBV9 - CASSGTARYNEQFF TGTGCCAGCAGCGGCACAGCTCGCTACAATGAGCAGTTCTTC
- TRBJ2-7 TRBV5-1 - CASSPQWGSEQYF TGCGCCAGCAGCCCACAGTGGGGGTCCGAGCAGTACTTC
- TRBJ1-2 TRBV7-2 - CASSLLGQDYGYTF TGTGCCAGCAGCTTACTAGGTCAGGACTATGGCTACACCTTC
- TRBJ1-1 TRBV27 few CASSYRVVNTEAFF TGTGCCAGCAGCTACAGGGTCGTGAACACTGAAGCTTTCTTT
- TRBJ1-5 TRBV5-5 once CASSLGQNSNQPQHF TGTGCCAGCAGCTTGGGACAGAACAGCAATCAGCCCCAGCATTTT
- TRBJ2-7 TRBV7-9 - CASSSGGQGGESYF TGTGCCAGCAGCTCAGGGGGGCAGGGGGGAGAGTCGTACTTC
TRBD1 TRBJ2-5 TRBV7-8 - CASSAQQGSSETQYF TGTGCCAGCAGCGCCCAACAGGGGTCGTCTGAGACCCAGTACTTC
TRBD1 TRBJ2-7 TRBV7-2 - CASSGRGFGDSLSGDEQYF TGTGCCAGCAGCGGACGCGGCTTTGGGGACAGCCTCTCCGGAGACGAGCAGTACTTC
- TRBJ2-1 TRBV19 - CASSGRLGHNEQFF TGTGCCAGTAGTGGCCGGTTGGGCCACAATGAGCAGTTCTTC
TRBD2 TRBJ2-5 TRBV10-1 few CASSDGTSGSGETQYF TGCGCCAGCAGTGACGGGACTAGCGGGAGTGGGGAGACCCAGTACTTC
- TRBJ2-2 TRBV27 - CASSFWVRDTGELFF TGTGCCAGCAGTTTTTGGGTACGAGACACCGGGGAGCTGTTTTTT
- TRBJ2-1 TRBV19 - CASSMGRNNEQFF TGTGCCAGTAGTATGGGCAGAAACAATGAGCAGTTCTTC
TRBD2 TRBJ2-7 TRBV19 - CASSPSSGPREQYF TGTGCCAGTAGTCCCTCTAGCGGACCTAGAGAGCAGTACTTC
- TRBJ2-7 TRBV27 - CASSLFPLYEQYF TGTGCCAGCAGTTTATTTCCCCTCTACGAGCAGTACTTC
- TRBJ1-4 TRBV5-1 - CACRTLGGGKLFF TGCGCCTGCCGGACCTTGGGGGGAGGAAAACTGTTTTTT
TRBD1 TRBJ2-5 TRBV14 - CASSLFSGTGETQYF TGTGCCAGCAGCCTTTTCTCCGGGACAGGGGAGACCCAGTACTTC
- TRBJ2-1 TRBV19 once CASSTSLSSYNEQFF TGTGCCAGTAGTACCTCCCTGAGCTCCTACAATGAGCAGTTCTTC
- TRBJ2-1 TRBV28 - CASSLSLVFEQFF TGTGCCAGCAGTTTATCACTAGTTTTTGAGCAGTTCTTC